One and the same sample provided the 10 T cell receptor beta chains below, sequenced in a study of blood T cell repertoires in COVID-19. Profiled with immunoSEQ multiplex PCR; TCRdb holds only in-frame clones, not every one. Of tens of thousands of clones listed, nearly 90% are singletons. The sequenced sample was peripheral blood. These receptors all come from a man in his fifties or sixties with acute or convalescent COVID-19.

The chain couples TRBV7-9 to TRBJ1-4, with 7 bases fitting TRBD1. V gave up 4 bases and J gave up 8 bases; unmatched junction bases: 13. CDR3 length equals 16 residues. Germline CDR1 reads SEHNR; CDR2 reads FQNEAQ (reference sequence). In nucleotides, the CDR3 is TGTGCCAGCAGCTCAATAAGACAGGGAAGGAACGAAAAACTGTTTTTT. Translation gives CASSSIRQGRNEKLFF.

The J gene is TRBJ1-1, the V gene TRBV7-9, with TRBD1 identical over 8 bases. From germline, CDR1 is SEHNR and CDR2 FQNEAQ (reference sequence). This CDR3 contains 17 residues. The V and J ends lost 1 base and 6 bases, in that order; junction bases with no gene match: 13. DNA of the CDR3: TGTGCCAGCAGCTTAGTTTATCAGGGGGCTGGGAATGCTGAAGCTTTCTTT. Its protein is CASSLVYQGAGNAEAFF. The complete variable domain, with remaining parts taken from reference TRBV7-9 and TRBJ1-1, reads DTGVSQNPRHKITKRGQNVTFRCDPISEHNRLYWYRQTLGQGPEFLTYFQNEAQLEKSRLLSDRFSAERPKGSFSTLEIQRTEQGDSAMYLCASSLVYQGAGNAEAFFGQGTRLTVV.

This chain uses TRBV10-3 with TRBJ2-6; tentatively, D is TRBD2 (5 bases). Trimming removed 2 bases at V and 6 bases at J, with 8 bases between. The CDR3 contains 14 residues. The germline V gene encodes CDR1 ENHRY and CDR2 SYGVKD. The CDR3: CAISEPRAANVLTF. The CDR3 nucleotides read TGTGCCATCAGTGAGCCGAGGGCGGCCAACGTCCTGACTTTC.

This chain uses TRBV6-5 with TRBJ2-6; tentatively, D is TRBD1 (6 bases). This CDR3 contains 16 residues. Germline values: CDR1 MNHEY, CDR2 SVGAGI. Trimming shortened V by 0 bases and J by 2 bases, and 8 bases separated the two germline ends. CDR3 in amino acids: CASSYSSGAGANVLTF. CDR3 bases: TGTGCCAGCAGTTACTCATCAGGGGCTGGGGCCAACGTCCTGACTTTC.

The chain uses TRBV28 and TRBJ2-7; 7 bases align to TRBD2. Germline trimming cut 5 bases from V and 4 bases from J; bases unmatched to any gene: 11. The CDR3 covers 15 residues. Germline CDR1 is MDHEN and CDR2 is SYDVKM. CDR3 DNA sequence: TGTGCCAGCAGTCCTTTGGGGAGGGACCATTACGAGCAGTACTTC. Its translation: CASSPLGRDHYEQYF.

The chain links TRBV11-2 to TRBJ2-2; 7 bases are shared with TRBD1. This CDR3 has 16 amino acids. Looked up from germline, CDR1 is SGHAT and CDR2 is FQNNGV. The J segment lost 7 bases and the V segment lost 1 base, leaving 9 bases of the junction unmatched. The CDR3 sequence is CASSLGQGAVGGELFF. DNA of the CDR3: TGTGCCAGCAGCTTAGGACAGGGCGCCGTTGGCGGGGAGCTGTTTTTT. The full variable domain, its missing parts supplied by reference TRBV11-2 and TRBJ2-2, is EAGVAQSPRYKIIEKRQSVAFWCNPISGHATLYWYQQILGQGPKLLIQFQNNGVVDDSQLPKDRFSAERLKGVDSTLKIQPAKLEDSAVYLCASSLGQGAVGGELFFGEGSRLTVL.

This chain links TRBV30 with TRBJ2-5; maybe TRBD1 (6 bases). This CDR3 is 13 amino acids long. Germline V gene sequence: CDR1 GTSNPN, CDR2 SVGIG (reference sequence). The ends were cut back, 5 bases at V and 1 base at J, with 11 bases in the middle. CDR3 DNA: TGTGCCTGGGATGGACAGTTCCAAGAGACCCAGTACTTC. Its translation: CAWDGQFQETQYF.

The chain recombines TRBV7-9 with TRBJ2-5, with a tentative D call TRBD2 (7 bases). Trimming stripped 1 base from V and 1 base from J, with 13 bases between. The CDR3 sequence is 16 residues long. The germline V gene has CDR1 SEHNR and CDR2 FQNEAQ (reference sequence). CDR3 DNA: TGTGCCAGCAGCTTAGTATCGGGGGGCCGCCAAGAGACCCAGTACTTC. It codes for CASSLVSGGRQETQYF.

This chain connects TRBV10-3 to TRBJ1-2, with D perhaps matching TRBD1 (5 bases). This CDR3 has 15 amino acids. The V end was cut by 6 bases, the J end by 2 bases, with 16 bases between. Germline V gene data show CDR1 as ENHRY and CDR2 as SYGVKD. The CDR3: CAIRGEEGPNYGYTF. DNA of the CDR3: TGTGCCATCAGAGGGGAGGAGGGACCGAACTATGGCTACACCTTC.

The gene calls are TRBV5-1 and TRBJ1-6; D gene uncertain. The length of the CDR3 is 14 residues. Trimming shortened V by 3 bases and J by 10 bases, and 14 bases separated the two germline ends. Germline CDR1 SGHRS, CDR2 YFSETQ. CDR3 sequence reads: CASSSADGRSPLHF. The CDR3 nucleotides are TGCGCCAGCAGCTCCGCCGACGGGAGGTCACCCCTCCACTTT.